This T cell receptor (beta chain) was retrieved from a study of T cell repertoires in cytomegalovirus infection. Study-level background: CMV epitopes that were recently identified and HLA-C-restricted were used alongside well-studied HLA-B-restricted ones. Public TCR beta signatures indicated both CMV infection and matching HLA type. General study results and limits: In two of eight donors, the top clonotype was HLA-C-restricted CMV-specific. Summed public TCR beta family frequency identified CMV carriers bearing the relevant HLA.

Trimming left V 3 bases short and J 6 bases short, with 12 bases between. The CDR3 length is 14 residues. From germline, CDR1 is SGHVS and CDR2 FNYEAQ. TCRdb reprocessed the reads via MiXCR and lists one record per CDR3 protein. The data contain around 55,000 distinct CDR3 sequences, about a fifth of them seen just once; the ten biggest clones take up roughly 29%. Concerning this clonotype itself: Its specificity is not known.

The clonotype comes from a human donor in good health (CMV status not recorded). Some clones in this sample may be carry-over from other donors' samples. This chain joins TRBV7-6 and TRBJ2-1; the D gene is possibly TRBD1 (6 bases). Sequencing used CD8+ T cells from cultured PBMCs, obtained from culture after CMV antigen stimulation. CDR3 coding DNA: TGTGCCAGCAGCTTCGGCAGGGGTGGCAATGAGCAGTTCTTC. This translates into CASSFGRGGNEQFF.